Included here is one TCR beta chain sequence, with context. These data belong to a study of T-cell reconstitution after alpha-beta-depleted transplantation in children. Unique molecular identifiers were incorporated during preparation of the TCRbeta library. TCRdb passed the PCR reads through MiXCR, listing each CDR3 protein once. Of approximately 400,000 distinct CDR3 sequences listed, about 16% are singletons. Trimming took 2 bases from V and 0 from J, leaving 14 bases between them. The CDR3 has 16 residues. Germline CDR1 is MNHEY and CDR2 is SVGEGT. V usage is TRBV6-2 or TRBV6-3 and J usage is TRBJ2-7; D unresolved. The TCR comes from a boy less than two years old who had a stem cell transplant for Wiskott-Aldrich syndrome, so the T cells may come from the graft donor. The material was PBMCs, mostly from graft donor cells, obtained 360 days after TCRalphabeta/CD19-depleted stem cell transplant. The CDR3, as DNA: TGTGCCAGCAGTTACCCCGGCAAAATCGGCTCCTACGAGCAGTACTTC. Translated, it gives CASSYPGKIGSYEQYF.